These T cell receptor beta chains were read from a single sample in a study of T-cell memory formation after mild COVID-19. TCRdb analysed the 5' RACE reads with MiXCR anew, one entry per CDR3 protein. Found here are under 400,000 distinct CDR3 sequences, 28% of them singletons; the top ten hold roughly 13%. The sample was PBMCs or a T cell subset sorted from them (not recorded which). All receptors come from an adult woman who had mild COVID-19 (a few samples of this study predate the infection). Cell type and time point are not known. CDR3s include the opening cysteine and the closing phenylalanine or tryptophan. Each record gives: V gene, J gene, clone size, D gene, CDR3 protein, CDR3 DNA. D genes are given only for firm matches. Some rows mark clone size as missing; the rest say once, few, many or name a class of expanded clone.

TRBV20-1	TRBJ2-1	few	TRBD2	CSARGSHQGLAAYNEQFF	TGCAGTGCTAGGGGTTCACACCAGGGACTAGCGGCCTACAATGAGCAGTTCTTC
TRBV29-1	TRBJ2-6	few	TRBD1	CSVGKGTGASGANVLTF	TGCAGCGTTGGGAAAGGGACAGGGGCCTCTGGGGCCAACGTCCTGACTTTC
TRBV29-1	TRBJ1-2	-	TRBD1	CSVVTGRKGYTF	TGCAGCGTTGTGACAGGGAGGAAAGGCTACACCTTC
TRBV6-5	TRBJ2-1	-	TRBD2	CASSVRLAGVDEQFF	TGTGCCAGCAGTGTCAGACTAGCGGGAGTAGATGAGCAGTTCTTC
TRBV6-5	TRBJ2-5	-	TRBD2	CASSLWTSGGKTQYF	TGTGCCAGCAGTTTGTGGACTAGCGGGGGAAAGACCCAGTACTTC
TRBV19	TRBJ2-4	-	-	CASSIRGAKNIQYF	TGTGCCAGTAGTATACGGGGAGCCAAAAACATTCAGTACTTC
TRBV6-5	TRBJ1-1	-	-	CASRVSRGWVAFF	TGTGCCAGCAGAGTCTCAAGGGGGTGGGTTGCTTTCTTT
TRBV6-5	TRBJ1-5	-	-	CASSPGIHQPQHF	TGTGCCAGCAGCCCAGGCATTCATCAGCCCCAGCATTTT
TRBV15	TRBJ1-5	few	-	CATSRENQPQHF	TGTGCCACCAGCAGAGAAAATCAGCCCCAGCATTTT
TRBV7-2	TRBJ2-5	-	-	CASSYEAGRETQYF	TGTGCCAGCAGCTATGAAGCGGGTCGGGAGACCCAGTACTTC
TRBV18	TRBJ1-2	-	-	CASSPLGARDYGYTF	TGTGCCAGCTCACCATTGGGGGCGCGGGACTATGGCTACACCTTC
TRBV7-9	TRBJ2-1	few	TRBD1	CASSPGQGKVNEQFF	TGTGCCAGCAGCCCGGGACAGGGAAAGGTCAATGAGCAGTTCTTC
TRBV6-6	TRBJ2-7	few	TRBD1	CASSYQFLRDRDYEQYF	TGTGCCAGCAGTTACCAGTTTTTGCGGGACAGGGACTACGAGCAGTACTTC
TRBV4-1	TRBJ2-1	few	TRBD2	CASSPYGTSGSSNEQFF	TGCGCCAGCAGTCCATACGGGACTAGCGGGAGCAGCAATGAGCAGTTCTTC
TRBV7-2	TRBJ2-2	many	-	CASSLILTGELFF	TGTGCCAGCAGCTTAATTTTGACCGGGGAGCTGTTTTTT
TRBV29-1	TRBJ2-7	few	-	CSVSLGPRGGQYF	TGCAGCGTTTCTCTGGGACCCCGCGGTGGGCAGTACTTC
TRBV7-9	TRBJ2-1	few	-	CASSSPVGAPNDEQFF	TGTGCCAGCAGCTCCCCAGTGGGGGCCCCAAACGATGAGCAGTTCTTC
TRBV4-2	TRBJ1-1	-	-	CASSQETEGLTEAFF	TGTGCCAGCAGCCAAGAGACAGAAGGGCTTACTGAAGCTTTCTTT
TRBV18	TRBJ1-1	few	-	CASSPLGTEAFF	TGTGCCAGCTCACCATTGGGCACTGAAGCTTTCTTT
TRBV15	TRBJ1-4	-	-	CATSRDLTQRASGEKLFF	TGTGCCACCAGCAGAGATCTCACTCAAAGGGCGTCGGGTGAAAAACTGTTTTTT
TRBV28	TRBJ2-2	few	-	CASRGSPGTGELFF	TGTGCCAGCAGAGGGTCACCGGGTACCGGGGAGCTGTTTTTT
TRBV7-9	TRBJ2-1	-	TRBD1	CASSFQGQGLYNEQFF	TGTGCCAGCAGCTTTCAGGGACAGGGGTTGTACAATGAGCAGTTCTTC
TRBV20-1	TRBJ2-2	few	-	CSARGGVPGELFF	TGCAGTGCTAGGGGTGGGGTCCCCGGGGAGCTGTTTTTT
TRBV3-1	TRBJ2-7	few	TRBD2	CASSLVLAGVGEQYF	TGTGCCAGCAGCCTAGTCCTAGCGGGGGTCGGCGAGCAGTACTTC
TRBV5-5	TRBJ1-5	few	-	CASSFLQTSNQPQHF	TGTGCCAGCAGCTTTTTGCAGACCAGCAATCAGCCCCAGCATTTT